These 2 T cell receptor beta chains were all obtained from the same sample, sequenced in a study of human versus mouse CDR3 diversity and MHC coevolution. The table came from immunoSEQ multiplex PCR; TCRdb's copy has only in-frame clones and leaves some out. The sample consists of more than 55,000 clones, approximately 94% of them appearing once. The sequenced sample consisted of naive CD4+ T cells from blood. Subset specified: CD45RO-negative CD62L-positive naive CD4 T cells. The receptors here all came from a person between 55 and 69 years old in good health.

This chain joins TRBV18 and TRBJ2-5, with 10 bases identical to TRBD1. The length of the CDR3 is 16 residues. Germline V gene lookup returns CDR1 KGHSH and CDR2 LQKENI. V was clipped by 3 bases and J by 5 bases; unmatched bases: 9. CDR3 coding DNA: TGTGCCAGCTCACCGGGGACAGGGGAGATTGGGGAGACCCAGTACTTC. This codes for CASSPGTGEIGETQYF.

The gene calls are TRBV5-1 and TRBJ2-7; D perhaps matches TRBD2 (7 bases). Germline V gives CDR1 SGHRS, CDR2 YFSETQ. This CDR3 has 15 amino acids. The V and J ends lost 2 bases and 2 bases respectively, with 14 bases between them. This CDR3 reads CASSFLGAGAYEQYF. CDR3 bases: TGCGCCAGCAGCTTTTTGGGGGCGGGGGCCTACGAGCAGTACTTC.